This T cell receptor beta chain was identified during a study of shared clonotypes between healthy human individuals. Several immunoSEQ plates held equal portions of the genomic DNA taken from each subset. Sequenced by immunoSEQ multiplex PCR; TCRdb stores in-frame clones only, minus some. The data hold 950,000 to 1,300,000 clones, with 65% to 80% observed a single time. Recent vaccinations or acute infections were absent in the healthy HIV-negative adult donors. The CDR3 covers 17 residues. Germline V CDR1 and CDR2: SGHKS, YYEKEE (reference sequence). The ends lost 0 bases at V and 4 bases at J; junction bases unmatched: 3.

The sequenced sample consisted of memory CD4+ T cells sorted from blood. Subset denoted: CD45RA-negative fraction. V gene TRBV5-5 combines with J gene TRBJ2-2; 13 nucleotides align to TRBD2. This sequence was found in a man younger than 35 in good health. In DNA, the CDR3 is TGTGCCAGCAGCTTGGATGGACTAGCGGGAGCCACCGGGGAGCTGTTTTTT. Translating gives CASSLDGLAGATGELFF.